A selection of T cell receptor beta chains follows, all from one sample in a study of graft-versus-host responses after intestinal transplantation. Sequenced by immunoSEQ multiplex PCR; TCRdb stores in-frame clones only, minus some. The sample has over 75,000 clones, about nine tenths seen once. No antigen has been assigned to these receptors. The source was unstimulated CD8+ T cells sorted from spleen or lymph node cells, collected before transplant. All receptors come from a human donor who was the organ donor for an intestinal transplant. CDR3s leave out the opening cysteine and the closing phenylalanine or tryptophan. Fields, in order: clone size, V gene, CDR3 protein. The listing skips clone size in some rows; elsewhere it reads once, few, many or a size class.

abundance: once; v_gene: TRBV9; CDR3aa: ASSPGYGAYEQY
abundance: once; v_gene: TRBV5-1; CDR3aa: ASSLRTGVAGYT
abundance: .; v_gene: TRBV5-5; CDR3aa: ASSFLGQGADNEQF
abundance: .; v_gene: TRBV5-1; CDR3aa: ASSLDRVLGYTDTQY
abundance: .; v_gene: TRBV12-5; CDR3aa: ASGLSRVEAF
abundance: .; v_gene: TRBV19; CDR3aa: ASSMDMNTEAF
abundance: .; v_gene: TRBV9; CDR3aa: ASSVLAGTYNEQF
abundance: .; v_gene: TRBV6-5; CDR3aa: ASGSGLAGETQY
abundance: .; v_gene: TRBV27; CDR3aa: ASSLSGSGVLGYT
abundance: .; v_gene: TRBV5-1; CDR3aa: ASSLVDRGHGGELF
abundance: .; v_gene: TRBV6-1; CDR3aa: ASSEVTEQNTEAF
abundance: .; v_gene: TRBV19; CDR3aa: ASSIGGLANEQF
abundance: .; v_gene: TRBV19; CDR3aa: ASTWPGVDYGYT
abundance: .; v_gene: TRBV15; CDR3aa: ATSRPYRGNQPQH
abundance: .; v_gene: TRBV5-6; CDR3aa: ASSFHDNEQF
abundance: .; v_gene: TRBV10-1; CDR3aa: ASSEFALASPLH
abundance: .; v_gene: TRBV2; CDR3aa: ASSELSRSNYGYT
abundance: .; v_gene: TRBV5-1; CDR3aa: ASSLDTGQGLWYGYT
abundance: .; v_gene: TRBV27; CDR3aa: ASRPGVTGNTIY
abundance: .; v_gene: TRBV5-5; CDR3aa: ASSRQQSYEQY
abundance: .; v_gene: TRBV4-1; CDR3aa: ASSRMGTGQNNQPQH
abundance: .; v_gene: TRBV6-1; CDR3aa: ASSEVVYGTSSF
abundance: once; v_gene: TRBV5-6; CDR3aa: ASSHPGLAGHETQY
abundance: .; v_gene: TRBV14; CDR3aa: ASSHWASGKDYEQY
abundance: .; v_gene: TRBV28; CDR3aa: ASSIGQATDTQY
abundance: .; v_gene: TRBV11-3; CDR3aa: ASSVAGTPGGAF
abundance: .; v_gene: TRBV9; CDR3aa: ASSVAVGLADYNEQF
abundance: .; v_gene: TRBV9; CDR3aa: ASSLSGTNHYEQY
abundance: .; v_gene: TRBV6-6; CDR3aa: ASSYPTGVVNGYT
abundance: .; v_gene: TRBV2; CDR3aa: ASSEWVAPGGELF